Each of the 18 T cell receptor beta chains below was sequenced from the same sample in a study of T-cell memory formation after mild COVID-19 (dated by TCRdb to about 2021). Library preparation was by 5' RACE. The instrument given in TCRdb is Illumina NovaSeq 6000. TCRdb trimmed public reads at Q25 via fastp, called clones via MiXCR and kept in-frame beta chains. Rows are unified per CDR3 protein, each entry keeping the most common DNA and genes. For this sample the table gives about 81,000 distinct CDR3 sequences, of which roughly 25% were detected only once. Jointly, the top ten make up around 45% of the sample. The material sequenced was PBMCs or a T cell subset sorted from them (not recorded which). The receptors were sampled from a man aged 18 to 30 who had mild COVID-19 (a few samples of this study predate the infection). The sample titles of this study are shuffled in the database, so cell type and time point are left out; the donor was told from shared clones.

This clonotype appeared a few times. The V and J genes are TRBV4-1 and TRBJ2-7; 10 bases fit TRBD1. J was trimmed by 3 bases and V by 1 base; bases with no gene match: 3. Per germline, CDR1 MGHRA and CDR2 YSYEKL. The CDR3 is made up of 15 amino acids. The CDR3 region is CASSQGDRGYYEQYF. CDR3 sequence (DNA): TGCGCCAGCAGCCAAGGGGACAGGGGTTACTACGAGCAGTACTTC.

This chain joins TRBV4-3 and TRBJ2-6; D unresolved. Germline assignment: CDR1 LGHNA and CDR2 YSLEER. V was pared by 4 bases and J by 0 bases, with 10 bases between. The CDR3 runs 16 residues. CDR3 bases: TGCGCCAGCAGCCCCCGTTTTCGCTCTGGGGCCAACGTCCTGACTTTC. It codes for CASSPRFRSGANVLTF.

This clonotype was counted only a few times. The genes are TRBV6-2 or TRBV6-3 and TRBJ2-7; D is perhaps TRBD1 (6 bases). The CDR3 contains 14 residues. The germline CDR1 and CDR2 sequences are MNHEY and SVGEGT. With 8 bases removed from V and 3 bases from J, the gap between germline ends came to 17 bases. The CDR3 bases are TGTGCCAGCCATAGGGGGAATCCGTTCTACGAGCAGTACGTC. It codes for CASHRGNPFYEQYV.

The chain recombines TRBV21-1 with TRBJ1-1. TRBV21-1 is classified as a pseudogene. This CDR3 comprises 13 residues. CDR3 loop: CASQTSRHTEAFF. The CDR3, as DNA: TGTGCCAGCCAAACATCCAGGCACACTGAAGCTTTCTTT.

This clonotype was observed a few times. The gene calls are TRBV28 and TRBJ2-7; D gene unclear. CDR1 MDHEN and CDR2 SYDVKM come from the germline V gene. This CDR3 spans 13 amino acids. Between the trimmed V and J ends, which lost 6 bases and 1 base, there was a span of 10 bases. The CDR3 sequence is CASSSTTSYEQYV. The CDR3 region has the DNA TGTGCCAGCAGCTCGACGACTTCCTACGAGCAGTACGTC.

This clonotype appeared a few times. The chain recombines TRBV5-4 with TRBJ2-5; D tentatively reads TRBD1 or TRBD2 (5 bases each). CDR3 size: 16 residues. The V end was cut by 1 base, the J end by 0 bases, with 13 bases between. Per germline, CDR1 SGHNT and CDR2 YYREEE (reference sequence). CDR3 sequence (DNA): TGTGCCAGCAGCTTGCTCGGGGACCCGTACCAAGAGACCCAGTACTTC. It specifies CASSLLGDPYQETQYF.

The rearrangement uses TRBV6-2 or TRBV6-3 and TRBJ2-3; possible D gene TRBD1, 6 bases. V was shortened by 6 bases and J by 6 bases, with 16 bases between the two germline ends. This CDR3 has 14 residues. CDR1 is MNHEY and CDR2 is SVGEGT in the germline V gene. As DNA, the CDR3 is TGTGCCAGCAGCCCCGACAGGTGGGAGGATACGCAGTATTTT. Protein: CASSPDRWEDTQYF.

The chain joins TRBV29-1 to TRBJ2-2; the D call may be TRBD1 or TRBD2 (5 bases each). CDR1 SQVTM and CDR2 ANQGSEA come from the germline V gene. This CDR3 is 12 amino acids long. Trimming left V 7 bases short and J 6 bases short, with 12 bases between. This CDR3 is CSAVGASGELFF. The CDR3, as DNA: TGCAGCGCGGTCGGGGCGTCCGGGGAGCTGTTTTTT.

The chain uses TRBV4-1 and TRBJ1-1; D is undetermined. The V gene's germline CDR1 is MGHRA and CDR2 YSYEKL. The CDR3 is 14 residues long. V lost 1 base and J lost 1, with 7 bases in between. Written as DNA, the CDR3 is TGCGCCAGCAGCCAAGTGGAAGCGAACACTGAAGCTTTCTTT. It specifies CASSQVEANTEAFF.

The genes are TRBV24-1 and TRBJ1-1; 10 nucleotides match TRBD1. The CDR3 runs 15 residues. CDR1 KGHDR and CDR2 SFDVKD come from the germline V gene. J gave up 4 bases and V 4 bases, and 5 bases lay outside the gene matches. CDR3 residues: CATSDPRTGGTEAFF. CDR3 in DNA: TGTGCCACCAGTGACCCGAGGACAGGGGGCACTGAAGCTTTCTTT.

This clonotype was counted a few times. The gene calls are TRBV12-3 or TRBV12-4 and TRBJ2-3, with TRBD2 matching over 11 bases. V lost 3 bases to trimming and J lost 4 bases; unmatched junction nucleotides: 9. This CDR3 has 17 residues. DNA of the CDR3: TGTGCCAGCAGTTTGGTAGCGGGGGGGCCGATAGCAGATACGCAGTATTTT. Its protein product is CASSLVAGGPIADTQYF.

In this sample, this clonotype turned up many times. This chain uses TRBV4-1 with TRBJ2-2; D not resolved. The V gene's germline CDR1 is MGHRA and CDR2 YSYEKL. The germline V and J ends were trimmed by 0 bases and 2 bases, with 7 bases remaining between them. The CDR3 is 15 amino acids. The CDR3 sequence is CASSQDGRNTGELFF. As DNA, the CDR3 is TGCGCCAGCAGCCAAGATGGCAGAAACACCGGGGAGCTGTTTTTT.

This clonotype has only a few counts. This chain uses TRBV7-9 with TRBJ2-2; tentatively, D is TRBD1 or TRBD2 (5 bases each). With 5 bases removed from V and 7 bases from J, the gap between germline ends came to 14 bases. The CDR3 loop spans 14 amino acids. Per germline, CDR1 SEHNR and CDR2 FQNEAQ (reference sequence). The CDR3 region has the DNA TGTGCCAGCAGCCCCGGACAACGGGGCGGGGAGCTGTTTTTT. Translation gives CASSPGQRGGELFF. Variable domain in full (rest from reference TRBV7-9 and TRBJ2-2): DTGVSQNPRHKITKRGQNVTFRCDPISEHNRLYWYRQTLGQGPEFLTYFQNEAQLEKSRLLSDRFSAERPKGSFSTLEIQRTEQGDSAMYLCASSPGQRGGELFFGEGSRLTVL.

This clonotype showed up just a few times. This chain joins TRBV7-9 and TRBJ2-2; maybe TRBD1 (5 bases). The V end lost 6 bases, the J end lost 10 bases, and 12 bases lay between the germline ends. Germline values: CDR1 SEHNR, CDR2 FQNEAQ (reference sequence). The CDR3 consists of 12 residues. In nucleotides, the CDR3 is TGTGCCAGCAGTCAAGGGGCACAGGAGCTGTTTTTT. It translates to CASSQGAQELFF.

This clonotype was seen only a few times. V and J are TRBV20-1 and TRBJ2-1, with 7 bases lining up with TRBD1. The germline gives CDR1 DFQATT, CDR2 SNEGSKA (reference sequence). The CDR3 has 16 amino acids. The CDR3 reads CSVELGMDRSYNEQFF. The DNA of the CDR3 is TGCAGCGTAGAGCTGGGAATGGACAGGTCCTACAATGAGCAGTTCTTC.

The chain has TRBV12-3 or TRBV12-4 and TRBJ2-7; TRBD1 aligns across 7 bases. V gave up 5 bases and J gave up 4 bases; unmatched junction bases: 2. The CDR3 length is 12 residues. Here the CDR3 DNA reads TGTGCCAGCAGTGTGACAGGGTACGAGCAGTACTTC. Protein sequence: CASSVTGYEQYF.

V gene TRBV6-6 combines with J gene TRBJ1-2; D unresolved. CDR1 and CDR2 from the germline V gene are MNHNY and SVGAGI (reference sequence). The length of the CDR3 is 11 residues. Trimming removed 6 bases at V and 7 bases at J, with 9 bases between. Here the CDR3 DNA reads TGTGCCAGCAGCCCCCTTCTTGGCTACACCTTC. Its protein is CASSPLLGYTF.

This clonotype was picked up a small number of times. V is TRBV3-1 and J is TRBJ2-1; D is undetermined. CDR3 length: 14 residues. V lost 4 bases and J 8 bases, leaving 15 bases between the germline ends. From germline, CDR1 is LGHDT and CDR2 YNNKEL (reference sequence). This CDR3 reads CASSRATSAHEQFF. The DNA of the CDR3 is TGTGCCAGCAGCCGAGCCACTTCAGCCCATGAGCAGTTCTTC.